This TCR beta chain was captured in a study of CD8 T cells in ankylosing spondylitis. Findings and limits, study-wide: The clones that were linked to disease were reported to be significantly enriched in matched synovial fluid samples from ankylosing spondylitis patients. Certain motif variants had earlier appeared in reactive arthritis synovial fluid and blood.

Preparation of TCR beta libraries was done by quantitative 5'-RACE with molecular barcodes. TCRdb re-derived calls from the 5' RACE reads in MiXCR, one entry per CDR3 protein. The sample lists about 300,000 distinct CDR3 sequences; around a tenth were seen once. Trimming took 3 bases from V and 0 from J, leaving 6 bases between them. Germline V lookup: CDR1 ENHRY, CDR2 SYGVKD. This CDR3 comprises 14 residues. In this sample, this clonotype turned up many times. The antigen remains undetermined. The sequence was collected from a female donor with ankylosing spondylitis or in good health (not recorded which). V is TRBV10-3 and J is TRBJ1-5, with D unclear. Sequencing was done on a sample of blood, either unsorted or a sorted T cell fraction (not recorded which). The chain's CDR3 is CAISDSSSNQPQHF. The CDR3, as DNA: TGTGCCATCAGTGACAGTTCTAGCAATCAGCCCCAGCATTTT.